This T cell receptor (beta chain) came from a study of T cells in Graves' hyperthyroidism and ophthalmopathy. Study-wide points: With a median lead of approximately 6.4 months before onset, the model predicted ophthalmopathy.

Germline V CDR1 and CDR2: SGHTA, FQGNSA. The ends lost 5 bases at V and 9 bases at J; junction bases unmatched: 9. This CDR3 region has 14 residues. Regions amplified from RNA transcripts were the TCR beta CDR3 regions. The TCR CDR3 first-round RT-PCR relied on the HTBI primer set. One entry per CDR3 protein, called by TCRdb with MiXCR from the multiplex PCR reads. Of 300,000 to 350,000 distinct CDR3 sequences listed, 21% are singletons. With respect to this clonotype: The antigen remains undetermined.

The rearrangement joins TRBV7-2 to TRBJ2-1; 8 bases agree with TRBD2. The receptor was isolated from a woman aged 45-65 years with Graves' hyperthyroidism. Sample: blood. CDR3: CASSRGGGGGEQFF. CDR3 bases: TGTGCCAGCAGCCGGGGGGGGGGGGGGGGTGAGCAGTTCTTC.